The next 15 T cell receptor beta chains were all read from a single sample in a study of neurological immune-mediated disorders. TCRdb re-called the 5' RACE reads through MiXCR, storing one row per CDR3 protein. The table lists tens of thousands of distinct CDR3 sequences, more than 3% of them singletons. The sample was PBMCs. The receptors were gathered from a man younger than 40 with multiple sclerosis.

This clonotype was recorded many times. This chain connects TRBV5-1 to TRBJ1-4; 11 nucleotides align to TRBD1. Germline trimming cut 0 bases from V and 7 bases from J; bases unmatched to any gene: 2. The CDR3 has 15 amino acids. Germline V gene sequence: CDR1 SGHRS, CDR2 YFSETQ. The CDR3, as DNA: TGCGCCAGCAGCTTGGAGGACAGGGGGCCTGAAAAACTGTTTTTT. As protein: CASSLEDRGPEKLFF.

This clonotype was seen ten or more times. The genes are TRBV7-2 and TRBJ1-4; 9 positions agree with TRBD1. CDR3 length: 16 amino acids. Germline loops: CDR1 SGHTA, CDR2 FQGNSA. Losses at the gene ends were 6 bases for V and 5 bases for J; bases not matched to a gene: 10. CDR3 sequence (DNA): TGTGCCAGCAGAGCCGGGACAGGGAGGGGGAATGAAAAACTGTTTTTT. Amino acids: CASRAGTGRGNEKLFF.

This clonotype was detected ten times or more. V gene TRBV9 combines with J gene TRBJ1-5; tentatively, D is TRBD1 (6 bases). V shed 0 bases and J shed 3 bases, with 10 bases lying between them. This CDR3 region has 15 residues. Germline CDR1 SGDLS, CDR2 YYNGEE. CDR3 nucleotide sequence: TGTGCCAGCAGCGTAGAGGGGGGTCCCAATCAGCCCCAGCATTTT. Protein sequence: CASSVEGGPNQPQHF.

This clonotype was observed at least ten times. The chain couples TRBV20-1 to TRBJ1-2, with D perhaps matching TRBD1 (6 bases). The germline V gene has CDR1 DFQATT and CDR2 SNEGSKA (reference sequence). This CDR3 is built from 14 residues. V gave up 3 bases and J gave up 1 base, with 12 bases separating them. The CDR3 reads CSASGGGINYGYTF. The CDR3, as DNA: TGCAGTGCTAGCGGGGGCGGAATTAACTATGGCTACACCTTC.

Many counts were recorded for this clonotype. The chain recombines TRBV11-2 with TRBJ2-7; 7 nucleotides line up with TRBD1. Germline CDR1 SGHAT, CDR2 FQNNGV. The junction had 10 bases not matched to a gene; V was cut back by 5 bases and J by 6 bases. CDR3 size: 14 residues. The CDR3 sequence is CASSPTTGLSEQYF. DNA of the CDR3: TGTGCCAGCAGCCCCACGACAGGGCTAAGCGAGCAGTACTTC.

This clonotype came up many times. V gene TRBV9 combines with J gene TRBJ2-1, with a possible D match to TRBD2 (6 bases). CDR1 and CDR2 (germline): SGDLS, YYNGEE. Trimming pared 0 bases from V and 4 bases from J, leaving 14 bases between. This CDR3 has 16 residues. CDR3 protein: CASSVGGDWQYNEQFF. CDR3 bases: TGTGCCAGCAGCGTAGGGGGGGACTGGCAATACAATGAGCAGTTCTTC.

This clonotype was counted many times. V and J are TRBV6-1 and TRBJ1-5; TRBD1 matches 8 bases. The CDR3 has 14 amino acids. V trimming: 4 bases; J trimming: 6 bases; junction bases outside the gene matches: 5. The V gene's germline CDR1 is MNHNS and CDR2 SASEGT. The CDR3 loop is CASSAGGGGQPQHF. The CDR3 DNA is TGTGCCAGCAGTGCAGGGGGCGGTGGTCAGCCCCAGCATTTT.

This clonotype has ten or more counts. V and J are TRBV6-5 and TRBJ2-3; D remains unclear. Germline values: CDR1 MNHEY, CDR2 SVGAGI. The CDR3 extends over 15 amino acids. V was trimmed by 0 bases and J by 0 bases, leaving 7 bases between them. The chain's CDR3 is CASSYSIASTDTQYF. Written as DNA, the CDR3 is TGTGCCAGCAGTTACTCGATCGCGAGCACAGATACGCAGTATTTT.

This clonotype was seen a handful of times. V usage is TRBV13 and J usage is TRBJ2-1; D is perhaps TRBD1 or TRBD2 (5 bases each). This CDR3 is 12 amino acids long. Trimming pared 2 bases from V and 9 bases from J, leaving 8 bases between. The germline V gene encodes CDR1 PRHDT and CDR2 FYEKMQ (reference sequence). CDR3 residues: CASSLTGPEQFF. The CDR3 region has the DNA TGTGCCAGCAGCTTAACGGGACCTGAGCAGTTCTTC. Supplemented by reference TRBV13 and TRBJ2-1, the full variable domain reads AAGVIQSPRHLIKEKRETATLKCYPIPRHDTVYWYQQGPGQDPQFLISFYEKMQSDKGSIPDRFSAQQFSDYHSELNMSSLELGDSALYFCASSLTGPEQFFGPGTRLTVL.

Ten or more counts support this clonotype. The chain combines TRBV2 with TRBJ2-1, with 14 bases identical to TRBD2. Losses at the gene ends were 3 bases for V and 6 bases for J; bases not matched to a gene: 1. Per germline, CDR1 SNHLY and CDR2 FYNNEI. The CDR3 covers 15 residues. CDR3 protein: CASSETSGGANEQFF. CDR3 nucleotide sequence: TGTGCCAGCAGTGAGACTAGCGGGGGGGCCAATGAGCAGTTCTTC.

The chain links TRBV2 to TRBJ1-5; D unclear. V gave up 6 bases and J gave up 1 base, with 10 bases separating them. Germline V CDR1 and CDR2: SNHLY, FYNNEI. This CDR3 has 14 amino acids. CDR3: CASSAIRSNQPQHF. The CDR3 DNA sequence: TGTGCCAGCAGCGCCATACGCAGCAATCAGCCCCAGCATTTT.

This clonotype was seen ten or more times. The chain is built from TRBV9 and TRBJ1-3; the D is unclear. V lost 4 bases and J 0 bases, leaving 8 bases between the germline ends. Germline CDR1 reads SGDLS; CDR2 reads YYNGEE. The CDR3 length is 14 residues. CDR3 in amino acids: CASSPSLSGNTIYF. The CDR3 nucleotides are TGTGCCAGCAGCCCATCGCTCTCTGGAAACACCATATATTTT. Combining the CDR3 with reference TRBV9 and TRBJ1-3 gives the whole variable domain DSGVTQTPKHLITATGQRVTLRCSPRSGDLSVYWYQQSLDQGLQFLIQYYNGEERAKGNILERFSAQQFPDLHSELNLSSLELGDSALYFCASSPSLSGNTIYFGEGSWLTVV.

This chain joins TRBV20-1 and TRBJ2-1; D possibly uses TRBD1 or TRBD2 (5 bases each). Trimming left V 1 base short and J 4 bases short, with 14 bases between. The CDR3 is made up of 15 amino acids. Germline values: CDR1 DFQATT, CDR2 SNEGSKA (reference sequence). The CDR3 sequence is CSARGGVTSYNEQFF. The CDR3 DNA sequence: TGCAGTGCTAGAGGAGGGGTTACCTCTTACAATGAGCAGTTCTTC.

Ten or more counts support this clonotype. V and J are TRBV10-3 and TRBJ2-3; D is uncertain. The CDR3 consists of 12 residues. Germline V lookup: CDR1 ENHRY, CDR2 SYGVKD. The germline V and J ends were trimmed by 5 bases and 6 bases, with 9 bases remaining between them. The CDR3 is CAISTERDTQYF. CDR3 coding DNA: TGTGCCATCAGTACGGAGAGGGATACGCAGTATTTT.

This clonotype occurred many times. This sequence joins TRBV5-1 and TRBJ2-7; TRBD1 might be the D (5 bases). Looked up from germline, CDR1 is SGHRS and CDR2 is YFSETQ. There are 14 residues in the CDR3. Trimming took off 0 bases at V and 2 bases at J, with 9 bases between the two ends. The CDR3: CASSLEGITYEQYF. In DNA, the CDR3 is TGCGCCAGCAGCTTGGAGGGGATCACCTACGAGCAGTACTTC.